The clone carrying this T cell receptor beta chain was detected only a few times. No antigen is known for it. This CDR3 contains 12 residues. The V gene lost 2 bases and the J gene lost 8 bases, with 12 bases spanning the gap. Per germline, CDR1 GTSNPN and CDR2 SVGIG (reference sequence). Libraries were prepared by immunoSEQ multiplex PCR; TCRdb keeps only in-frame clonotypes and omits some of them. There are 25,000 to 30,000 clones in the sample; 70% to 85% occur only once, and 2.5% to 3.5% lies in the top ten. This sample is drawn from a study of PD-1 blockade in mismatch repair-deficient tumors. Study summary: All were previously treated, progressing patients with eleven to twelve mismatch repair-deficient cancer types. Study results and limitations: Tumor-resident clones, often undetectable pretreatment in blood, expanded then contracted after pembrolizumab.

This sequence originates from an adult with mismatch repair-deficient cancer. Sequencing used PBMCs, obtained before pembrolizumab treatment. The chain recombines TRBV30 with TRBJ1-2; D call uncertain. As DNA, the CDR3 is TGTGCCTGGAGTTCGGGATCGTGGGGCTACACCTTC. It encodes CAWSSGSWGYTF.